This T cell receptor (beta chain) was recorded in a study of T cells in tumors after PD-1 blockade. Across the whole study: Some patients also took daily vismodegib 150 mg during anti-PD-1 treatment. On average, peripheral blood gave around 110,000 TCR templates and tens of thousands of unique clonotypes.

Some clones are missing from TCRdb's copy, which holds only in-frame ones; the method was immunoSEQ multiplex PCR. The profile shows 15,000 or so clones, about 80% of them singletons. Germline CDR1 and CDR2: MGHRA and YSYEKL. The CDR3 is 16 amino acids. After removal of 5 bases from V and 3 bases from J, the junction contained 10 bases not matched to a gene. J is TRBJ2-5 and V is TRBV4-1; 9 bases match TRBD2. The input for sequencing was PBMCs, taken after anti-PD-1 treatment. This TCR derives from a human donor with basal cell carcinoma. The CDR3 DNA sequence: TGCGCCAGCAGCTCCGGGCTAGCGGGATTTGAAGAGACCCAGTACTTC. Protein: CASSSGLAGFEETQYF.